Following are 16 T cell receptor beta chains from one sample sequenced in a study of graft-versus-host responses after intestinal transplantation. Antigens for these TCRs are unknown. Generated by immunoSEQ multiplex PCR, the TCRdb table keeps only in-frame clones and is missing some. The sample lists 55,000 to 85,000 clones, roughly 90% occurring once. Sequencing used unstimulated CD8+ T cells sorted from spleen or lymph node cells, obtained before intestinal transplant. Receptor source: a human donor who received an intestinal transplant.

The chain joins TRBV2 to TRBJ2-5, with no clear D. The CDR3 sequence is 16 residues long. Per germline, CDR1 SNHLY and CDR2 FYNNEI. Trimming shortened V by 2 bases and J by 4 bases, and 17 bases separated the two germline ends. In DNA, the CDR3 is TGTGCCAGCAGTGAATTCGTCTCCTTCTCCCCAGAGACCCAGTACTTC. Translated, it gives CASSEFVSFSPETQYF.

This chain connects TRBV6-1 to TRBJ2-7; D might be TRBD1 (5 bases). Trimming cost V 4 bases and J 3 bases, with 10 bases left between them. CDR3 size: 13 residues. The germline gives CDR1 MNHNS, CDR2 SASEGT. The CDR3 is CASSGGIYYEQYF. The DNA of the CDR3 is TGTGCCAGCAGTGGGGGCATCTACTACGAGCAGTACTTC.

This clone has just one count. The chain recombines TRBV10-3 with TRBJ2-2, with D possibly being TRBD2 (6 bases). Germline CDR1 reads ENHRY; CDR2 reads SYGVKD. The CDR3 extends over 16 amino acids. V was trimmed by 11 bases and J by 5 bases, leaving 24 bases between them. CDR3 nucleotide sequence: TGTGCCTTTCGCCCCGAAAGGTGGGGGGAGACCGGGGAGCTGTTTTTT. It specifies CAFRPERWGETGELFF.

The chain is built from TRBV27 and TRBJ1-5, with a possible D match to TRBD1 (6 bases). CDR1 and CDR2 (germline): MNHEY, SMNVEV (reference sequence). V was pared by 4 bases and J by 5 bases, with 15 bases between. This CDR3 spans 15 amino acids. The CDR3 nucleotides are TGTGCCAGCAGTTATCTACAGGGCCGGGATCAGCCCCAGCATTTT. It specifies CASSYLQGRDQPQHF.

The genes are TRBV2 and TRBJ2-7; TRBD1 matches 10 bases. Trimming removed 6 bases from V and 3 bases from J; junction bases left unmatched: 2. The CDR3 has 13 amino acids. The germline V gene has CDR1 SNHLY and CDR2 FYNNEI. The CDR3 DNA follows: TGTGCCAGCAGGTGGACAGGGGGCTACGAGCAGTACTTC. Translation: CASRWTGGYEQYF.

This chain links TRBV11-2 with TRBJ2-7; TRBD2 agrees at 14 bases. Trimming at V came to 5 bases and at J to 0 bases, leaving 3 bases not matched to a gene. Per the germline V gene, CDR1 is SGHAT and CDR2 is FQNNGV. The CDR3 has 16 residues. CDR3 sequence reads: CASSGGTSGGSYEQYF. The CDR3 bases are TGTGCCAGCAGCGGAGGGACTAGCGGGGGCTCCTACGAGCAGTACTTC.

The chain employs TRBV6-5 and TRBJ1-2; no reliable D call. Germline assignment: CDR1 MNHEY and CDR2 SVGAGI. Trimming pared 2 bases from V and 7 bases from J, leaving 17 bases between. This CDR3 region has 15 residues. The CDR3 region has the DNA TGTGCCAGCAGTTACCGCGGGTTAGGGTTGGCTGGCTACACCTTC. It codes for CASSYRGLGLAGYTF.

The chain employs TRBV9 and TRBJ2-3; 7 bases agree with TRBD2. Germline CDR1 is SGDLS and CDR2 is YYNGEE. The J segment lost 1 base and the V segment lost 2 bases, leaving 10 bases of the junction unmatched. The CDR3 consists of 17 residues. The CDR3 nucleotides are TGTGCCAGCAGCGTTCCGGATGGCCTAGCGGGCACAGATACGCAGTATTTT. Protein: CASSVPDGLAGTDTQYF.

The rearrangement links TRBV6-5 to TRBJ2-1; TRBD2 matches at 7 bases. CDR1 and CDR2 from the germline V gene are MNHEY and SVGAGI. The CDR3 consists of 14 residues. V was pared by 3 bases and J by 7 bases, with 6 bases of the junction left unmatched. CDR3 region: CASSYGGSGNEQFF. In nucleotides, the CDR3 is TGTGCCAGCAGTTATGGCGGGAGTGGGAATGAGCAGTTCTTC.

This clone was observed a single time. The V call is TRBV5-1, the J call TRBJ1-4; no firm D call. The CDR3 consists of 14 residues. V lost 0 bases to trimming and J lost 8 bases, with 11 bases between them. Germline V gives CDR1 SGHRS, CDR2 YFSETQ. The CDR3 is CASSLGSRQEKLFF. CDR3 nucleotides: TGCGCCAGCAGCTTGGGATCTAGGCAAGAAAAACTGTTTTTT.

The CDR3 protein is CASSDFSSGGHSSYEQYF. CDR3 DNA: TGTGCCAGCAGTGATTTCTCTAGCGGGGGCCATAGCTCCTACGAGCAGTACTTC. This chain uses TRBV6-4 with TRBJ2-7; 10 nucleotides agree with TRBD2. Germline lookup yields CDR1 MRHNA and CDR2 SNTAGT. CDR3 length: 18 residues. Germline trimming cut 3 bases from V and 0 bases from J; bases unmatched to any gene: 11.

The chain carries TRBV28 and TRBJ1-2; D might be TRBD1 (5 bases). Germline V gene sequence: CDR1 MDHEN, CDR2 SYDVKM. V was pared by 3 bases and J by 8 bases, with 19 bases between. The length of the CDR3 is 15 residues. This CDR3 reads CASSFIQGLVGGYTF. In DNA, the CDR3 is TGTGCCAGCAGTTTTATTCAGGGATTGGTGGGAGGCTACACCTTC.

The chain uses TRBV19 and TRBJ2-3; 9 nucleotides align to TRBD1. The CDR3 sequence is 15 residues long. With 4 bases clipped from V and 2 bases from J, the junction kept 4 bases outside the gene matches. Germline V lookup: CDR1 LNHDA, CDR2 SQIVND (reference sequence). CDR3 nucleotides: TGTGCCAGTAGTAGGACAGGGGATAACACAGATACGCAGTATTTT. Translation: CASSRTGDNTDTQYF.

The chain joins TRBV21-1 to TRBJ2-7; the table's D call of TRBD1 was not tested on the DNA. TRBV21-1 is a pseudogene locus. CDR3 length equals 16 residues. This chain's CDR3 is CASSETSGAIYYEQYF. The CDR3 DNA reads TGTGCCAGCAGCGAGACCTCAGGGGCCATATACTACGAGCAGTACTTC.

J is TRBJ2-7 and V is TRBV2, with 9 bases identical to TRBD2. The length of the CDR3 is 14 residues. CDR1 is SNHLY and CDR2 is FYNNEI in the germline V gene. The junction had 9 bases not matched to a gene; V was cut back by 9 bases and J by 3 bases. The CDR3 DNA follows: TGTGCCAGTTCTTGGGGCGGGAGGGACTACGAGCAGTACTTC. Translated: CASSWGGRDYEQYF.

The chain uses TRBV13 and TRBJ1-6; weak D call: TRBD1 (5 bases). V was shortened by 6 bases and J by 11 bases, with 17 bases between the two germline ends. The CDR3 runs to 14 residues. Germline V lookup: CDR1 PRHDT, CDR2 FYEKMQ (reference sequence). The CDR3 reads CASRPRGPGTPLHF. In DNA form, the CDR3 reads TGTGCCAGCAGACCTAGGGGCCCAGGGACACCCCTCCACTTT.